This entry features one T cell receptor beta chain sequence. Its antigen is unidentified. The primer mix had 60 Vbeta and 13 Jbeta primers. Profiling relied on immunoSEQ multiplex PCR, and the TCRdb table lists in-frame clones only, not all of them. The top ten clones hold around 6% of a sample with over 200,000 clones, 82% of them seen once. This sample was taken from a study of cytomegalovirus exposure and HLA in healthy donors. Study-level points and caveats: Generally TCR sequences proved uncommon, though certain public TCRs appeared in numerous donors. The study recorded 164 TCR beta chains that were cytomegalovirus-associated. A later analysis reportedly identified an Asian-associated ancestry cluster as carrying fewer N-insertions than the approximately 640-donor mean.

V gave up 4 bases and J gave up 4 bases; unmatched junction bases: 7. The CDR3 has 15 amino acids. The V gene's germline CDR1 is KGHSH and CDR2 LQKENI. The sample taken for sequencing was PBMCs. This TCR derives from a man aged 35 to 55 in good health and CMV-seropositive. This sequence joins TRBV18 and TRBJ1-2; TRBD1 aligns across 9 bases. Here the CDR3 reads CASSQRTGEAYGYTF. For the CDR3, the DNA is TGTGCCAGCTCACAACGGACAGGGGAGGCCTATGGCTACACCTTC.